This T cell receptor beta chain was identified in a study of CD8+ T cells in alopecia areata. A few counts support this clone. The antigen remains unidentified. General study results and limits: Scalp repertoires also include resident alphabeta T cells from normal skin. Lesional scalp, notably in alopecia totalis/universalis, had clonality above that of normal scalp.

As part of sample collection, lesional scalp punch biopsies and peripheral blood were taken from alopecia areata patients. From germline, CDR1 is SGHVS and CDR2 FQNEAQ. The CDR3 is 15 amino acids. The trim removed 1 base at V and 3 bases at J, leaving 6 bases unmatched. Reverse transcribed after extraction, RNA yielded cDNA as the sequencing template. TCRdb's table, derived via immunoSEQ multiplex PCR, lists solely in-frame clones and lacks some. This sample has about 150,000 clones; about 60% occur once, and the top ten carry approximately 6.5%. The chain recombines TRBV7-8 with TRBJ2-7, with 7 bases matching TRBD1. The material was CD4+ T cells sorted from blood, obtained at week 0. This sequence originates from a human donor with alopecia areata. This chain's CDR3 is CASSLVQGSVYEQYF. The CDR3 coding sequence is TGTGCCAGCAGCTTAGTACAGGGGAGTGTCTACGAGCAGTACTTC.